These 9 T cell receptor beta chains share one sample of origin, sequenced in a study of graft-versus-host responses after intestinal transplantation. The data were produced by immunoSEQ multiplex PCR, yet TCRdb's version contains in-frame clones alone and is incomplete. The sample yields more than 9,500 clones, 93% seen once. The sequencing here drew on PBMCs, taken just under 110 days after intestinal transplant. The receptor set was obtained from a human patient who received an intestinal transplant, so some T cells may come from the graft donor.

The CDR3 coding sequence is TGTGCCAGCAGCTTGAGGGAGGTTCCATCGACAGGAGCTTTCTTT. Protein sequence: CASSLREVPSTGAFF. This chain joins TRBV5-4 and TRBJ1-1; weak D call: TRBD1 (6 bases). CDR1 is SGHNT, CDR2 YYREEE, per germline (reference sequence). Trimming removed 1 base from V and 10 bases from J, with 20 bases in between. The CDR3 extends over 15 amino acids. The whole variable domain, filled in from reference TRBV5-4 and TRBJ1-1, reads ETGVTQSPTHLIKTRGQQVTLRCSSQSGHNTVSWYQQALGQGPQFIFQYYREEENGRGNFPPRFSGLQFPNYSSELNVNALELDDSALYLCASSLREVPSTGAFFGQGTRLTVV.

This chain uses TRBV27 with TRBJ2-7; 7 positions agree with TRBD2. CDR1 is MNHEY and CDR2 is SMNVEV in the germline V gene (reference sequence). V was pared by 2 bases and J by 2 bases, with 6 bases of the junction left unmatched. CDR3 length equals 15 residues. The CDR3 is CASSLRRERAYEQYF. The CDR3 DNA reads as TGTGCCAGCAGTTTAAGGCGGGAGCGTGCCTACGAGCAGTACTTC.

The gene calls are TRBV29-1 and TRBJ2-7, with 11 bases matching TRBD2. V lost 5 bases and J lost 5; bases outside the gene matches: 2. From germline, CDR1 is SQVTM and CDR2 ANQGSEA. The CDR3 is 12 residues long. This chain's CDR3 is CSVRLAGNEQYF. CDR3 DNA sequence: TGCAGCGTTCGACTAGCGGGAAACGAGCAGTACTTC.

With regard to this clone: The sample contains more than one DNA sequence encoding this CDR3. The chain uses TRBV27 and TRBJ1-2; D gene uncertain. V was shortened by 2 bases and J by 0 bases, with 10 bases between the two germline ends. The CDR3 totals 15 residues. Germline V gene data show CDR1 as MNHEY and CDR2 as SMNVEV (reference sequence). DNA of the CDR3: TGTGCCAGCAGTTTAATTGCGGGAACTAACTATGGCTACACCTTC. This sequence encodes CASSLIAGTNYGYTF.

The rearrangement uses TRBV18 and TRBJ1-1; no clear D gene. Germline V gene lookup returns CDR1 KGHSH and CDR2 LQKENI. V lost 2 bases to trimming and J lost 3 bases, with 25 bases between them. The CDR3 length is 19 residues. This CDR3 reads CASSPVATAVAGRDTEAFF. The CDR3 nucleotides are TGTGCCAGCTCACCAGTTGCCACCGCAGTTGCGGGGAGGGACACTGAAGCTTTCTTT.

The chain uses TRBV9 and TRBJ2-1, with D maybe TRBD1 (6 bases). From germline, CDR1 is SGDLS and CDR2 YYNGEE. The CDR3 sequence is 17 residues long. V was shortened by 4 bases and J by 0 bases, with 17 bases between the two germline ends. This CDR3 reads CASSPPLWGPSYNEQFF. For the CDR3, the DNA is TGTGCCAGCAGCCCCCCGCTTTGGGGGCCCTCCTACAATGAGCAGTTCTTC.

This chain joins TRBV7-9 and TRBJ2-1, with 7 bases aligning to TRBD2. V shed 1 base, J shed 4 bases, and the junction held 4 bases outside the gene matches. The CDR3 consists of 15 residues. Germline CDR1 reads SEHNR; CDR2 reads FQNEAQ (reference sequence). For the CDR3, the DNA is TGTGCCAGCAGCTTAGGCGGGAGTGCGTACAATGAGCAGTTCTTC. Translation: CASSLGGSAYNEQFF.

The chain has TRBV18 and TRBJ2-3, with 7 bases matching TRBD2. Trimming removed 3 bases from V and 1 base from J; junction bases left unmatched: 10. There are 17 residues in the CDR3. Germline V gene sequence: CDR1 KGHSH, CDR2 LQKENI. The CDR3 reads CASSPSSVLAGTDTQYF. The DNA of the CDR3 is TGTGCCAGCTCACCGTCATCGGTTCTAGCGGGCACAGATACGCAGTATTTT. Filled out from reference TRBV18 and TRBJ2-3, the complete variable domain reads NAGVMQNPRHLVRRRGQEARLRCSPMKGHSHVYWYRQLPEEGLKFMVYLQKENIIDESGMPKERFSAEFPKEGPSILRIQQVVRGDSAAYFCASSPSSVLAGTDTQYFGPGTRLTVL.

CDR3 sequence: CASSLGAVTSTDTQYF. CDR3 coding DNA: TGCGCCAGCAGCTTGGGAGCGGTTACTAGCACAGATACGCAGTATTTT. J is TRBJ2-3 and V is TRBV5-1, with a possible D match to TRBD2 (5 bases). The germline V gene encodes CDR1 SGHRS and CDR2 YFSETQ. Trimming pared 0 bases from V and 0 bases from J, leaving 11 bases between. The CDR3 loop spans 16 amino acids.